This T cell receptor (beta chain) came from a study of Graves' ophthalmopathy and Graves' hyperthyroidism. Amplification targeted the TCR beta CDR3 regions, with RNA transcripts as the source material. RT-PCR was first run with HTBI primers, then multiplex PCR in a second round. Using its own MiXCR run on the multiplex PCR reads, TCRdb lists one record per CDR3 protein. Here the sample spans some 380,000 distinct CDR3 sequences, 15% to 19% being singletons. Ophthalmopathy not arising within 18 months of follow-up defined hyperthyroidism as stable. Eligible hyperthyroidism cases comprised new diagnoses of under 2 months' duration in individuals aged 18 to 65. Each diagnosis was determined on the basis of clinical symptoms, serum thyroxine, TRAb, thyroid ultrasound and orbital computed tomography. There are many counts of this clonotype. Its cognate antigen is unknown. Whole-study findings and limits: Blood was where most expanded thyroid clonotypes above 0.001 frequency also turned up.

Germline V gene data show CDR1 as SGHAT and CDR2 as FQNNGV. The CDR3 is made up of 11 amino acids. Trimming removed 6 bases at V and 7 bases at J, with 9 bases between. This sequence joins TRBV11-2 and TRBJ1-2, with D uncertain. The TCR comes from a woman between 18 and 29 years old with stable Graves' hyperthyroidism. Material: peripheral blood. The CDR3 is CASSLLGGYTF. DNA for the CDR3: TGTGCCAGCAGTCTCCTTGGTGGCTACACCTTC.